Listed here are 17 T cell receptor beta chains from one sample, sequenced in a study of shared clonotypes between healthy human individuals. Repertoires were generated with immunoSEQ multiplex PCR, while TCRdb's copy carries only in-frame clones and drops some. The data show millions of clones, 85% to 95% seen once. CD45RO-negative CD8 cells positively selected for CCR7 made up the naive population, which excluded terminally differentiated effector memory CD45RA+ cells. The sample taken for sequencing was naive CD8+ T cells sorted from blood. The source of these receptors is a man in his late teens or twenties in good health.

This clone was observed once. The chain carries TRBV10-3 and TRBJ1-1; unclear D gene. This CDR3 is 12 amino acids long. Germline CDR1 and CDR2: ENHRY and SYGVKD. Trimming pared 5 bases from V and 2 bases from J, leaving 6 bases between. CDR3 sequence reads: CAISWDNTEAFF. In DNA, the CDR3 is TGTGCCATCAGTTGGGATAACACTGAAGCTTTCTTT.

The V and J genes are TRBV5-8 and TRBJ1-3, with D perhaps matching TRBD1 (5 bases). This CDR3 contains 15 residues. Germline CDR1 SGHTS, CDR2 YDEGEE. The germline V and J ends were trimmed by 4 bases and 2 bases, with 13 bases remaining between them. The CDR3 sequence: CASSPGTEAGNTIYF. Here the CDR3 DNA reads TGTGCCAGCAGCCCTGGGACCGAAGCTGGAAACACCATATATTTT.

This rearrangement joins TRBV7-9 to TRBJ2-1; D remains ambiguous. Germline V lookup: CDR1 SEHNR, CDR2 FQNEAQ (reference sequence). V was pared by 3 bases and J by 0 bases, with 6 bases between. The CDR3 extends over 14 amino acids. The DNA for the CDR3 is TGTGCCAGCAGCTTCTCGAGCTCCTACAATGAGCAGTTCTTC. Translated, it gives CASSFSSSYNEQFF.

The chain has TRBV27 and TRBJ2-7; 8 bases align to TRBD1. CDR1 and CDR2 (germline): MNHEY, SMNVEV (reference sequence). The CDR3 is 15 amino acids. V shed 5 bases, J shed 3 bases, and the junction held 9 bases outside the gene matches. The CDR3 nucleotides are TGTGCCAGCAGTCCCGGACAGGGAATAGTCTACGAGCAGTACTTC. Its translation is CASSPGQGIVYEQYF.

The rearrangement uses TRBV7-6 and TRBJ1-6; a possible D gene is TRBD1 (5 bases). Germline V gene data show CDR1 as SGHVS and CDR2 as FNYEAQ. The ends were cut back, 3 bases at V and 4 bases at J, with 13 bases in the middle. This CDR3 comprises 16 residues. CDR3 loop: CASSFGQGFYNSPLHF. CDR3 DNA: TGTGCCAGCAGCTTTGGCCAGGGCTTTTATAATTCACCCCTCCACTTT.

The rearrangement uses TRBV5-6 and TRBJ1-5; D unclear. The CDR3 covers 15 residues. With 2 bases removed from V and 2 bases from J, the gap between germline ends came to 11 bases. Germline V lookup: CDR1 SGHDT, CDR2 YYEEEE. CDR3 in amino acids: CASSFLGYGNQPQHF. Here the CDR3 DNA reads TGTGCCAGCAGCTTCCTGGGGTATGGCAATCAGCCCCAGCATTTT. Variable domain in full (rest from reference TRBV5-6 and TRBJ1-5): DAGVTQSPTHLIKTRGQQVTLRCSPKSGHDTVSWYQQALGQGPQFIFQYYEEEERQRGNFPDRFSGHQFPNYSSELNVNALLLGDSALYLCASSFLGYGNQPQHFGDGTRLSIL.

This clone was observed once. The chain links TRBV7-6 to TRBJ2-7; 11 bases agree with TRBD1. CDR1 SGHVS and CDR2 FNYEAQ come from the germline V gene. CDR3 length: 16 amino acids. V shed 4 bases and J 5 bases; nucleotides not matched to a gene: 10. CDR3 nucleotides: TGTGCCAGCAGCTCGCCGGACAGGGGGCGCGGCGACGAGCAGTACTTC. It yields the protein CASSSPDRGRGDEQYF. Combining the CDR3 with reference TRBV7-6 and TRBJ2-7 gives the whole variable domain GAGVSQSPRYKVTKRGQDVALRCDPISGHVSLYWYRQALGQGPEFLTYFNYEAQQDKSGLPNDRFSAERPEGSISTLTIQRTEQRDSAMYRCASSSPDRGRGDEQYFGPGTRLTVT.

The rearrangement joins TRBV9 to TRBJ2-7; D is perhaps TRBD1 (5 bases). Trimming removed 0 bases at V and 6 bases at J, with 10 bases between. Germline lookup yields CDR1 SGDLS and CDR2 YYNGEE. This CDR3 contains 13 residues. The DNA of the CDR3 is TGTGCCAGCAGCGTAGTAGGGGTTGGCGAGCAGTACTTC. It translates to CASSVVGVGEQYF. Full variable domain (missing parts from reference TRBV9 and TRBJ2-7): DSGVTQTPKHLITATGQRVTLRCSPRSGDLSVYWYQQSLDQGLQFLIQYYNGEERAKGNILERFSAQQFPDLHSELNLSSLELGDSALYFCASSVVGVGEQYFGPGTRLTVT.

The chain uses TRBV5-4 and TRBJ1-5; 8 bases align to TRBD1. Germline lookup yields CDR1 SGHNT and CDR2 YYREEE (reference sequence). The trim removed 0 bases at V and 2 bases at J, leaving 4 bases unmatched. The CDR3 is 16 residues long. The CDR3 nucleotides read TGTGCCAGCAGCTTGGCCGGGACAGGTCGCAATCAGCCCCAGCATTTT. It yields the protein CASSLAGTGRNQPQHF.

On this clone itself: The junction differs from germline at one of its ends, possibly a read error. The chain has TRBV7-7 and TRBJ2-5; 7 nucleotides align to TRBD2. CDR3 size: 15 residues. CDR1 SSHAT and CDR2 FNYEAQ come from the germline V gene (reference sequence). CDR3 loop: CASSLDFGRKETQYF. In DNA, the CDR3 is TGTGCTAGCAGCTTAGATTTCGGGAGGAAAGAGACCCAGTACTTC. The complete variable domain, with remaining parts taken from reference TRBV7-7 and TRBJ2-5, reads GAGVSQSPRYKVTKRGQDVTLRCDPISSHATLYWYQQALGQGPEFLTYFNYEAQPDKSGLPSDRFSAERPEGSISTLTIQRTEQRDSAMYRCASSLDFGRKETQYFGPGTRLLVL.

The V gene is TRBV27, the J gene TRBJ2-2; no reliable D call. V gave up 7 bases and J gave up 6 bases, with 15 bases separating them. The germline CDR1 and CDR2 sequences are MNHEY and SMNVEV (reference sequence). The CDR3 runs 14 residues. CDR3 nucleotide sequence: TGTGCCAGCACGATGGGGATGTTGGCCGGGGAGCTGTTTTTT. Protein product: CASTMGMLAGELFF.

Notes on this clone: Possible read error: a much larger clone is one base away. This sample includes further DNA sequences coding for the same CDR3. V and J are TRBV7-9 and TRBJ1-1; D remains unclear. Trimming left V 6 bases short and J 0 bases short, with 2 bases between. Germline V CDR1 and CDR2: SEHNR, FQNEAQ (reference sequence). This CDR3 has 11 amino acids. The DNA for the CDR3 is TGTGCCAGCAGTCTGAACACTGAAGCTTTCTTT. Translating gives CASSLNTEAFF.

V and J are TRBV7-8 and TRBJ1-2; 9 bases agree with TRBD1. The CDR3 covers 17 residues. Germline values: CDR1 SGHVS, CDR2 FQNEAQ. The ends lost 4 bases at V and 6 bases at J; junction bases unmatched: 15. The CDR3 spells CASSSSGWNRGLDGYTF. CDR3 sequence (DNA): TGTGCCAGCAGCTCAAGCGGGTGGAACAGGGGGCTGGATGGCTACACCTTC.

The CDR3 protein is CASSLLAGASLHEQYF. The CDR3 coding sequence is TGTGCCAGTAGTCTACTAGCGGGAGCGAGTCTCCACGAGCAGTACTTC. The chain joins TRBV19 to TRBJ2-7; TRBD2 matches at 11 bases. V dropped 5 bases and J dropped 5; count of bases not matched to a gene: 11. The CDR3 extends over 16 amino acids. Germline V gene sequence: CDR1 LNHDA, CDR2 SQIVND (reference sequence).

This chain links TRBV2 with TRBJ2-1, with a weak D call TRBD2 (6 bases). This CDR3 has 11 amino acids. Trimming removed 9 bases at V and 6 bases at J, with 9 bases between. Germline lookup yields CDR1 SNHLY and CDR2 FYNNEI. The CDR3 sequence: CARRLVNEQFF. The CDR3 nucleotides are TGTGCCAGGAGACTAGTCAATGAGCAGTTCTTC.

The V gene is TRBV2, the J gene TRBJ1-1, with D unclear. Deletions cut 2 bases from V and 0 bases from J, with 10 bases between. The CDR3 totals 15 residues. CDR1 is SNHLY and CDR2 is FYNNEI in the germline V gene. CDR3 sequence reads: CASSEYVTLNTEAFF. For the CDR3, the DNA is TGTGCCAGCAGTGAATATGTCACCCTGAACACTGAAGCTTTCTTT.

The chain employs TRBV5-6 and TRBJ2-5; D gene uncertain. The CDR3 totals 15 residues. With 0 bases removed from V and 2 bases from J, the gap between germline ends came to 11 bases. Germline V CDR1 and CDR2: SGHDT, YYEEEE. CDR3 DNA: TGTGCCAGCAGCTTGGATCGGGCGCCACAAGAGACCCAGTACTTC. This gives the protein CASSLDRAPQETQYF.